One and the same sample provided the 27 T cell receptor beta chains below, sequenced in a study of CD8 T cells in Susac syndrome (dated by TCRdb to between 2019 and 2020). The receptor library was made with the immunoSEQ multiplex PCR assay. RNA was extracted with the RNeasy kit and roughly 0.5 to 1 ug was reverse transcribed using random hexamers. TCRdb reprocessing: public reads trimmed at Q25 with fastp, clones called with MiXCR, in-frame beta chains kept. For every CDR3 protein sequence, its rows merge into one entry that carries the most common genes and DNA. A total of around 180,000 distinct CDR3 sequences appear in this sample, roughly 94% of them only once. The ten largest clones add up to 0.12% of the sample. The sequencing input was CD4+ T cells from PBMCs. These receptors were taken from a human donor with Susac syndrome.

Here the CDR3 reads CSASMYRGNEQFF. The CDR3 nucleotides read TGCAGTGCTAGTATGTACCGGGGCAATGAGCAGTTCTTC. The chain has TRBV20-1 and TRBJ2-1; TRBD2 might be the D (5 bases). Trimming shortened V by 3 bases and J by 6 bases, and 12 bases separated the two germline ends. Germline values: CDR1 DFQATT, CDR2 SNEGSKA (reference sequence). The CDR3 totals 13 residues.

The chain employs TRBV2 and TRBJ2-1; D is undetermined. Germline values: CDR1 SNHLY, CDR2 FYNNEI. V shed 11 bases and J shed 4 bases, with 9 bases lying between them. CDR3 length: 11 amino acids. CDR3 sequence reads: CAGSSYNEQFF. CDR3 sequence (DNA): TGTGCCGGGTCATCTTACAATGAGCAGTTCTTC.

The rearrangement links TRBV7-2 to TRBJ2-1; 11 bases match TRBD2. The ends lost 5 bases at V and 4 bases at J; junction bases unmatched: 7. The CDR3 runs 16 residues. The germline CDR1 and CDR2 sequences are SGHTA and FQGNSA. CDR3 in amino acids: CASSLKTSGAYNEQFF. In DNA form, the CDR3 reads TGTGCCAGCAGCCTCAAGACTAGCGGGGCATACAATGAGCAGTTCTTC.

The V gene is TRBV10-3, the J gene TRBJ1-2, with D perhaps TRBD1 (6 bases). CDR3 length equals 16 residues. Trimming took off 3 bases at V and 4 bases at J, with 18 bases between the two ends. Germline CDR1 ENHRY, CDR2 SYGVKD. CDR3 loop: CAISEPGAGQRYGYTF. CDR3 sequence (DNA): TGTGCCATCAGTGAACCGGGAGCTGGACAGCGCTATGGCTACACCTTC.

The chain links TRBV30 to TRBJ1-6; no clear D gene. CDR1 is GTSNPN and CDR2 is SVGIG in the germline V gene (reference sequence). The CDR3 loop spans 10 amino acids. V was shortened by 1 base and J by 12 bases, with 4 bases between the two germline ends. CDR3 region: CAWSGLPLHF. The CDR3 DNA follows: TGTGCCTGGAGTGGGCTACCCCTCCACTTT. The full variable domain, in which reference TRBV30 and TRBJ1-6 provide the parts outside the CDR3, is SQTIHQWPATLVQPVGSPLSLECTVEGTSNPNLYWYRQAAGRGLQLLFYSVGIGQISSEVPQNLSASRPQDRQFILSSKKLLLSDSGFYLCAWSGLPLHFGNGTRLTVT.

CDR3 in amino acids: CASSVDKSQETQYF. The CDR3 coding sequence is TGTGCCAGCAGCGTTGACAAATCCCAAGAGACCCAGTACTTC. V is TRBV4-2 and J is TRBJ2-5; D is undetermined. V was shortened by 5 bases and J by 1 base, with 11 bases between the two germline ends. The germline V gene has CDR1 LGHNA and CDR2 YNFKEQ. The CDR3 has 14 residues.

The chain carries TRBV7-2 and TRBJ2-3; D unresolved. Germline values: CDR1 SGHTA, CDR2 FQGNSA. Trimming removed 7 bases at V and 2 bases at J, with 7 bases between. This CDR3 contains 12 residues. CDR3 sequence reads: CASTPTTDTQYF. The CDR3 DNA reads TGTGCCAGCACCCCAACCACAGATACGCAGTATTTT.

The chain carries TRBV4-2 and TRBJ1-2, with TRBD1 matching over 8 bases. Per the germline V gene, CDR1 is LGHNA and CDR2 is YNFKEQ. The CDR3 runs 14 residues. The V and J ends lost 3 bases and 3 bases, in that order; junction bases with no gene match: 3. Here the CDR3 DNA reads TGTGCCAGCAGCCAGGCGGACAGGGACTATGGCTACACCTTC. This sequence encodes CASSQADRDYGYTF.

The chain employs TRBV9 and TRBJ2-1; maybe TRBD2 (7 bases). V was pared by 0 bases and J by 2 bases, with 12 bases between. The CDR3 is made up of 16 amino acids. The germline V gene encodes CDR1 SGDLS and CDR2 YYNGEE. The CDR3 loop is CASSVGAGATYNEQFF. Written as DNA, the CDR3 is TGTGCCAGCAGCGTAGGGGCGGGGGCGACCTACAATGAGCAGTTCTTC.

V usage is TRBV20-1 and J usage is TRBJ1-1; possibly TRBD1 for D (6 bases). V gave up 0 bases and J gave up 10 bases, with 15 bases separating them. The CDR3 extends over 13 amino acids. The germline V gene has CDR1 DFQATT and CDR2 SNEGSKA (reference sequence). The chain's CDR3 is CSAREGGKAVAFF. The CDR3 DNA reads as TGCAGTGCTAGAGAAGGGGGGAAAGCGGTAGCTTTCTTT.

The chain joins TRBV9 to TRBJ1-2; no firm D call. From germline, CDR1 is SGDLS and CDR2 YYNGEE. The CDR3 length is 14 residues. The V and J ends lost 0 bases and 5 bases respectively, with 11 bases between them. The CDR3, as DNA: TGTGCCAGCAGCGTAGGAGGGTCTCCTTATGGCTACACCTTC. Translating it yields CASSVGGSPYGYTF.

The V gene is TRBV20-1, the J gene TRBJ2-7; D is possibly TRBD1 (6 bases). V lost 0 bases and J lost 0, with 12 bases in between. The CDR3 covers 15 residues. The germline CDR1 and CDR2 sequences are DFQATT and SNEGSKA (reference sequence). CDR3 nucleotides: TGCAGTGCTAGAGATCCCCGGACAGACTCCTACGAGCAGTACTTC. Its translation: CSARDPRTDSYEQYF.

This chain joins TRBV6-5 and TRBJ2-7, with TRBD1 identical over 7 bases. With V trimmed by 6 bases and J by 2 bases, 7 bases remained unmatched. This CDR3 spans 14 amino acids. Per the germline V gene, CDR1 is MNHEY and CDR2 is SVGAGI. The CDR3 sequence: CASSPEGAAYEQYF. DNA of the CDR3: TGTGCCAGCAGCCCCGAGGGGGCAGCCTACGAGCAGTACTTC.

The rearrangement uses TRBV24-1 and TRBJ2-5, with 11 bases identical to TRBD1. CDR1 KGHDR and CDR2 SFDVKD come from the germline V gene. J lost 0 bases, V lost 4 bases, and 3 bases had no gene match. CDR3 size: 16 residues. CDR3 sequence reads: CATSDPGQGDQETQYF. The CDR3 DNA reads TGTGCCACCAGTGACCCGGGACAGGGGGACCAAGAGACCCAGTACTTC.

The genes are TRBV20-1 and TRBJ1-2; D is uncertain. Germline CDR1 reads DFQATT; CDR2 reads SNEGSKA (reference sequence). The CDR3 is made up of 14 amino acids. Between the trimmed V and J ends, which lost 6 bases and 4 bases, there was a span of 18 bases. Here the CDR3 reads CSAPNRTARYGYTF. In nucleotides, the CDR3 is TGCAGTGCCCCTAACCGGACGGCCCGCTATGGCTACACCTTC.

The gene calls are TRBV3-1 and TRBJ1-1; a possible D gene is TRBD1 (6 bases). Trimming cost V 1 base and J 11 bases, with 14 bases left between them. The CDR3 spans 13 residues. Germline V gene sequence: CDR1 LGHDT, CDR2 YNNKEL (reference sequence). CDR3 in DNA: TGTGCCAGCAGCCAAGGAGGGGGGGCGGAGGCTTTCTTT. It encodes CASSQGGGAEAFF.

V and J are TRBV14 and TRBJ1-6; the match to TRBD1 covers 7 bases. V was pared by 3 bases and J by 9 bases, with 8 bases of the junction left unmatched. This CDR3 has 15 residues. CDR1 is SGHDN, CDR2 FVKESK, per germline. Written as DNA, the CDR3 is TGTGCCAGCAGCCAGAACAGGGGTAGTGGTTCACCCCTCCACTTT. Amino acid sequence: CASSQNRGSGSPLHF.

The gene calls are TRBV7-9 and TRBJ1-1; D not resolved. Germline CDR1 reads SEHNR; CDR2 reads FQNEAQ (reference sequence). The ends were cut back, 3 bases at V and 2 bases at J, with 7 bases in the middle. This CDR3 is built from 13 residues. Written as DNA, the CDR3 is TGTGCCAGCAGCTTTTCGGCTAACACTGAAGCTTTCTTT. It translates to CASSFSANTEAFF.

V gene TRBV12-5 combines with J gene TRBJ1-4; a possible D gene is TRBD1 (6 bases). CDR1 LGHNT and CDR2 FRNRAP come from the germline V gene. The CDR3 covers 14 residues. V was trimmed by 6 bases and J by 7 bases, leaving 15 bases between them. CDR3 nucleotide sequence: TGTGCTAGTGGGCCGACAGGTGGGGGTGAAAAACTGTTTTTT. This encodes CASGPTGGGEKLFF.

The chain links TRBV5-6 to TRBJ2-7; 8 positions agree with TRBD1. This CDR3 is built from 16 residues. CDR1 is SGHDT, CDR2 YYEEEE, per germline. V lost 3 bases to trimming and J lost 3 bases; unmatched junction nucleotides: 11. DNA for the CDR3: TGTGCCAGCAGCTCGAGACAGGGGAGGAACCTCTACGAGCAGTACTTC. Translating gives CASSSRQGRNLYEQYF. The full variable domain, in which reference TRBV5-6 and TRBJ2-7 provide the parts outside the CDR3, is DAGVTQSPTHLIKTRGQQVTLRCSPKSGHDTVSWYQQALGQGPQFIFQYYEEEERQRGNFPDRFSGHQFPNYSSELNVNALLLGDSALYLCASSSRQGRNLYEQYFGPGTRLTVT.

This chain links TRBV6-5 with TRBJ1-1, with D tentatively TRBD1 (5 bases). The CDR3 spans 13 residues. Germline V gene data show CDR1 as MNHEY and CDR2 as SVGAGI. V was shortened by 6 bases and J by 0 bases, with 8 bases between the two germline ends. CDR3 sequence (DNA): TGTGCCAGCAGGTGGGGGATGAACACTGAAGCTTTCTTT. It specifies CASRWGMNTEAFF.

CDR3 sequence reads: CASGGSSYEQYF. In nucleotides, the CDR3 is TGTGCCAGCGGGGGGAGCTCCTACGAGCAGTACTTC. V gene TRBV21-1 combines with J gene TRBJ2-7. TRBV21-1 is termed a pseudogene. The CDR3 totals 12 residues.

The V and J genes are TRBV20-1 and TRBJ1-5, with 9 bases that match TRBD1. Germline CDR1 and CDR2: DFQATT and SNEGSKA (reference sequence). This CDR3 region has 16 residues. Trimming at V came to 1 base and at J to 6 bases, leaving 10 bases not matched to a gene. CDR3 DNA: TGCAGTGCTAGAGCGACCGGGACAGGGCCCCCTCAGCCCCAGCATTTT. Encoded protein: CSARATGTGPPQPQHF.

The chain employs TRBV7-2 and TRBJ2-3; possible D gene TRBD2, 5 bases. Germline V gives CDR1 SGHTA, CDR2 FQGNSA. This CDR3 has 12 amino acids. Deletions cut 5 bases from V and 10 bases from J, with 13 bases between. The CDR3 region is CASSPAGGAQYF. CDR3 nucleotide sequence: TGTGCCAGCAGCCCGGCTGGAGGAGCGCAGTATTTT.

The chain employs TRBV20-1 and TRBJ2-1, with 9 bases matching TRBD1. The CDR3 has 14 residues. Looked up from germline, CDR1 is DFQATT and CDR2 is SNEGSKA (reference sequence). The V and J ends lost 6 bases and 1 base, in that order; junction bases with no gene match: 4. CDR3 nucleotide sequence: TGCAGTGCGATAGACAGGGGGTCCTACAATGAGCAGTTCTTC. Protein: CSAIDRGSYNEQFF.

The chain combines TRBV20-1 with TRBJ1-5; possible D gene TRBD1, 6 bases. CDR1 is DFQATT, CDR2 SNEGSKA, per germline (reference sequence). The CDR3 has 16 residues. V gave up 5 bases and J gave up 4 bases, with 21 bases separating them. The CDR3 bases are TGCAGTGCTTCCTCGGCTCCAGGGGCCCTGAATCAGCCCCAGCATTTT. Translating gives CSASSAPGALNQPQHF.

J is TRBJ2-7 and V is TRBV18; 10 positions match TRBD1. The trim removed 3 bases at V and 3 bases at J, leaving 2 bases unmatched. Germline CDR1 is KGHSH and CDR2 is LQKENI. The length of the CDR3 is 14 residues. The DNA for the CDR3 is TGTGCCAGCTCACCGCGGGACAGGGGCTACGAGCAGTACTTC. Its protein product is CASSPRDRGYEQYF.